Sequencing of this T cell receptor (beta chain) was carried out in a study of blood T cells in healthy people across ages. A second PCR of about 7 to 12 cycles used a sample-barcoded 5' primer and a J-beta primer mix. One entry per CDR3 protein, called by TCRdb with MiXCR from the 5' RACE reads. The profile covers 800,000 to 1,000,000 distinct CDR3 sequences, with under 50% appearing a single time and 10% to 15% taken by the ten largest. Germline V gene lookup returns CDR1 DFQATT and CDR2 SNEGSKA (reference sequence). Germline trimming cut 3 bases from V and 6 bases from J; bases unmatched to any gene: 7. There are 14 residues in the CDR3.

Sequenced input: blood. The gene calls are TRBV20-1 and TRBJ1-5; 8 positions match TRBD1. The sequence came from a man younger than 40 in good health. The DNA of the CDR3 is TGCAGTGCTAGTACCTCAGGGGGCGGTCAGCCCCAGCATTTT. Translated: CSASTSGGGQPQHF.